These T cell receptor beta chains were read from a single sample in a study of cytomegalovirus exposure and HLA in healthy donors. Clones were sequenced by immunoSEQ multiplex PCR, and TCRdb holds only the in-frame ones, with some missing. The data show over 100,000 clones, more than 65% seen once. Sequenced input: PBMCs. Source of these receptors: a man aged 35-49 years in good health and CMV-seropositive. Each CDR3 is given with its conserved first and last residue. Fields, in order: J gene, clone size, D gene, V gene, CDR3 protein, CDR3 DNA. A D gene is named only where the DNA matches it firmly. Clone sizes are given selectively: once, few, many, or a class where the clone is expanded.

TRBJ1-5 | - | TRBD1 | TRBV15 | CATSRPRGRGQGQPQHF | TGTGCCACCAGCAGACCCCGGGGCAGGGGGCAGGGACAGCCCCAGCATTTT
TRBJ2-2 | - | TRBD1 | TRBV19 | CASRGDRAGENTGELFF | TGTGCCAGTAGGGGGGACAGGGCGGGGGAAAACACCGGGGAGCTGTTTTTT
TRBJ1-1 | - | - | TRBV4-1 | CASSQSKLVRTEAFF | TGCGCCAGCAGCCAATCCAAGCTCGTTCGGACTGAAGCTTTCTTT
TRBJ2-5 | - | TRBD1 | TRBV5-6 | CASITRQGAAETQYF | TGTGCCAGCATCACCCGACAGGGGGCAGCGGAGACCCAGTACTTC
TRBJ2-7 | - | TRBD1 | TRBV18 | CASSTGQSSYEQYF | TGTGCCAGCTCAACGGGACAGAGCTCCTACGAGCAGTACTTC
TRBJ2-5 | once | TRBD1 | TRBV7-2 | CASSYRGVETQYF | TGTGCCAGCAGCTACAGGGGGGTGGAGACCCAGTACTTC
TRBJ1-1 | - | - | TRBV27 | CASRILRNTEAFF | TGTGCCAGCAGAATCCTTAGGAACACTGAAGCTTTCTTT
TRBJ1-2 | - | TRBD1 | TRBV5-6 | CASSLADRNYGYTF | TGTGCCAGCAGCTTGGCGGACAGGAACTATGGCTACACCTTC
TRBJ1-1 | once | - | TRBV5-4 | CASGDLGAQASTEAFF | TGTGCCAGCGGTGACCTTGGGGCACAGGCGAGCACTGAAGCTTTCTTT
TRBJ2-7 | - | - | TRBV28 | CASTTIGFLYEQYF | TGTGCCAGCACTACTATCGGATTCCTCTACGAGCAGTACTTC
TRBJ2-5 | - | TRBD2 | TRBV10-2 | CASMEAGGRQETQYF | TGCGCCAGCATGGAGGCGGGGGGGCGGCAAGAGACCCAGTACTTC